This T cell receptor beta chain was identified during a study of OX40 agonist ivuxolimab in advanced cancers. Notes on this clone: The same CDR3 is also encoded by other DNA sequences in this sample.

TCRdb's copy holds only in-frame clones and misses some; the assay was immunoSEQ multiplex PCR. The sample carries 20,000 to 25,000 clones, about 82% recorded once. The CDR3 totals 12 residues. V lost 4 bases and J 8 bases, leaving 14 bases between the germline ends. The V gene's germline CDR1 is SQVTM and CDR2 ANQGSEA. The chain joins TRBV29-1 to TRBJ1-2; tentatively, D is TRBD1 (5 bases). The sequence derives from an adult with an advanced solid tumor such as melanoma, head and neck, liver or kidney cancer. The starting material was CD4+ or CD8+ T cells sorted from blood, obtained in a trial of the OX40 agonist ivuxolimab. CDR3 protein: CSVVSSGDGYTF. CDR3 coding DNA: TGCAGCGTTGTTTCCTCGGGGGACGGCTACACCTTC.